Shown below are 29 T cell receptor beta chains from a single sample sequenced in a study of T cell clones after liver transplantation. Sequencing was performed with immunoSEQ multiplex PCR; in TCRdb, only in-frame clones are kept and a portion is missing. The table includes roughly 100,000 clones, about 88% detected once. The starting material was CD4+ T cells from blood, obtained approximately 45 months after liver transplant. These receptor sequences come from a human patient who received a liver transplant. Among the T cells, some may be from the graft donor.

The genes are TRBV19 and TRBJ1-4, with D possibly matching TRBD1 (5 bases). V was trimmed by 9 bases and J by 9 bases, leaving 14 bases between them. CDR1 is LNHDA and CDR2 is SQIVND in the germline V gene (reference sequence). The CDR3 spans 12 residues. CDR3 nucleotide sequence: TGTGCCAGCCGGGACCACGAAAAAAAACTGTTTTTT. Its translation is CASRDHEKKLFF.

The chain recombines TRBV6-1 with TRBJ1-1; D uncertain. Germline V gene lookup returns CDR1 MNHNS and CDR2 SASEGT. The V and J ends lost 10 bases and 4 bases respectively, with 19 bases between them. The CDR3 contains 14 residues. The DNA of the CDR3 is TGTGCCACCACCCTCATGGAGGTTGGCACTGAAGCTTTCTTT. Its translation is CATTLMEVGTEAFF.

The chain recombines TRBV6-1 with TRBJ1-4; 7 bases are a match to TRBD1. The germline gives CDR1 MNHNS, CDR2 SASEGT. V lost 8 bases to trimming and J lost 5 bases; unmatched junction nucleotides: 8. This CDR3 region has 14 residues. CDR3 residues: CASSPTGMNEKLFF. The CDR3 DNA is TGTGCCAGCTCCCCGACAGGGATGAATGAAAAACTGTTTTTT.

J is TRBJ2-7 and V is TRBV4-1; 8 bases are shared with TRBD1. The CDR3 spans 17 residues. V trimming: 1 base; J trimming: 1 base; junction bases outside the gene matches: 9. Per germline, CDR1 MGHRA and CDR2 YSYEKL. The CDR3 protein is CASSQGGRGLRSYEQYF. Here the CDR3 DNA reads TGCGCCAGCAGCCAAGGAGGCAGGGGGCTCAGGTCCTACGAGCAGTACTTC.

This clone was detected only a few times. This chain connects TRBV6-5 to TRBJ1-3, with D maybe TRBD1 (6 bases). V lost 6 bases and J lost 1, with 13 bases in between. The CDR3 has 15 amino acids. CDR1 is MNHEY and CDR2 is SVGAGI in the germline V gene. The CDR3, as DNA: TGTGCCAGCAGGGTCCAGGGGCGATCTGGAAACACCATATATTTT. Translation: CASRVQGRSGNTIYF.

The table lists this clone with a count of one. The chain uses TRBV6-6 and TRBJ1-4; TRBD1 matches at 7 bases. This CDR3 region has 16 residues. Looked up from germline, CDR1 is MNHNY and CDR2 is SVGAGI (reference sequence). V lost 2 bases, J lost 8 bases, and 11 bases stayed unmatched. The CDR3 reads CASSYVIQGEWEKLFF. The CDR3 DNA reads as TGTGCCAGCAGTTACGTTATCCAGGGGGAATGGGAAAAACTGTTTTTT.

This chain joins TRBV28 and TRBJ2-7, with TRBD2 matching 7 bases. Germline trimming cut 3 bases from V and 7 bases from J; bases unmatched to any gene: 6. Germline V gene lookup returns CDR1 MDHEN and CDR2 SYDVKM. CDR3 size: 13 residues. The CDR3 here is CASSFPPGREQYF. The CDR3 DNA sequence: TGTGCCAGCAGTTTCCCACCCGGGAGGGAGCAGTACTTC.

This clone was observed a single time. This sequence joins TRBV19 and TRBJ1-1; 10 nucleotides agree with TRBD1. V was clipped by 6 bases and J by 5 bases; unmatched bases: 9. The germline V gene has CDR1 LNHDA and CDR2 SQIVND (reference sequence). This CDR3 is 15 amino acids long. This CDR3 is CASSTLDRGSTEAFF. Written as DNA, the CDR3 is TGTGCCAGTAGCACCCTGGACAGGGGGTCTACTGAAGCTTTCTTT. The full variable domain, its missing parts supplied by reference TRBV19 and TRBJ1-1, is DGGITQSPKYLFRKEGQNVTLSCEQNLNHDAMYWYRQDPGQGLRLIYYSQIVNDFQKGDIAEGYSVSREKKESFPLTVTSAQKNPTAFYLCASSTLDRGSTEAFFGQGTRLTVV.

This chain joins TRBV5-1 and TRBJ2-1, with 7 nucleotides matching TRBD2. CDR3 length: 14 amino acids. The V gene's germline CDR1 is SGHRS and CDR2 YFSETQ. V shed 5 bases and J 4 bases; nucleotides not matched to a gene: 6. CDR3 in amino acids: CASRASSGYNEQFF. In DNA form, the CDR3 reads TGCGCCAGCAGAGCGTCTAGCGGTTACAATGAGCAGTTCTTC.

V and J are TRBV11-3 and TRBJ2-1, with D unclear. The CDR3 spans 13 residues. Trimming removed 2 bases from V and 10 bases from J, with 12 bases in between. Germline CDR1 and CDR2: SGHNT and YENEEA. The DNA of the CDR3 is TGTGCCAGCAGCTTAAAGGGCAGTTGGGAGCAGTTCTTC. Translating gives CASSLKGSWEQFF. The complete variable domain, with remaining parts taken from reference TRBV11-3 and TRBJ2-1, reads EAGVVQSPRYKIIEKKQPVAFWCNPISGHNTLYWYLQNLGQGPELLIRYENEEAVDDSQLPKDRFSAERLKGVDSTLKIQPAELGDSAVYLCASSLKGSWEQFFGPGTRLTVL.

The chain joins TRBV6-1 to TRBJ1-1; D perhaps matches TRBD1 (5 bases). Trimming stripped 4 bases from V and 5 bases from J, with 11 bases between. The CDR3 is made up of 13 amino acids. Germline V CDR1 and CDR2: MNHNS, SASEGT. Here the CDR3 DNA reads TGTGCCAGCAGTGCTGGGGCGCGGACTGAAGCTTTCTTT. Protein product: CASSAGARTEAFF.

This clone occurred once. The sample contains more than one DNA sequence encoding this CDR3. The V and J genes are TRBV5-1 and TRBJ2-5; tentatively, D is TRBD1 (5 bases). V was clipped by 0 bases and J by 1 base, with 7 bases between them. The CDR3 consists of 14 residues. Germline V gene lookup returns CDR1 SGHRS and CDR2 YFSETQ. The CDR3: CASSLGGSQETQYF. DNA for the CDR3: TGCGCCAGCAGCTTGGGGGGCAGCCAAGAGACCCAGTACTTC.

The V call is TRBV6-6, the J call TRBJ1-4; a weak D match, TRBD1 (5 bases). Per the germline V gene, CDR1 is MNHNY and CDR2 is SVGAGI (reference sequence). The V end was cut by 5 bases, the J end by 0 bases, with 10 bases between. The CDR3 is 15 residues long. Here the CDR3 reads CASSKGTTTNEKLFF. Here the CDR3 DNA reads TGTGCCAGCAGTAAAGGGACGACAACTAATGAAAAACTGTTTTTT.

This clone was counted a few times. The V and J genes are TRBV6-1 and TRBJ2-7, with 7 nucleotides matching TRBD2. The germline V gene encodes CDR1 MNHNS and CDR2 SASEGT. The CDR3 totals 13 residues. V lost 6 bases to trimming and J lost 6 bases; unmatched junction nucleotides: 8. The CDR3 reads CASRNGREVEQYF. The CDR3 nucleotides are TGTGCCAGCAGGAACGGCCGGGAGGTCGAGCAGTACTTC.

This clone occurred a few times. V usage is TRBV12-5 and J usage is TRBJ2-1; 7 bases align to TRBD1. The CDR3 is 15 amino acids. CDR1 LGHNT and CDR2 FRNRAP come from the germline V gene. Trimming at V came to 1 base and at J to 4 bases, leaving 4 bases not matched to a gene. The CDR3 DNA sequence: TGTGCTAGTGGTTTGGCACGGACAGGATACAATGAGCAGTTCTTC. It codes for CASGLARTGYNEQFF. The full variable domain, with the rest looked up from reference TRBV12-5 and TRBJ2-1, is DARVTQTPRHKVTEMGQEVTMRCQPILGHNTVFWYRQTMMQGLELLAYFRNRAPLDDSGMPKDRFSAEMPDATLATLKIQPSEPRDSAVYFCASGLARTGYNEQFFGPGTRLTVL.

This rearrangement joins TRBV9 to TRBJ2-7; 7 bases are a match to TRBD1. Trimming cost V 0 bases and J 0 bases; bases outside gene matches: 9. Germline CDR1 and CDR2: SGDLS and YYNGEE. This CDR3 is built from 17 residues. CDR3: CASSVGLAGQVSYEQYF. The CDR3 nucleotides are TGTGCCAGCAGCGTAGGTCTGGCAGGACAGGTCTCCTACGAGCAGTACTTC.

V gene TRBV7-3 combines with J gene TRBJ2-1; 9 nucleotides match TRBD1. Germline V gene lookup returns CDR1 SGHTA and CDR2 FQGTGA. This CDR3 is built from 15 residues. J lost 3 bases, V lost 2 bases, and 2 bases had no gene match. CDR3 coding DNA: TGTGCCAGCAGCTTAGGGACAGGGAACTACAATGAGCAGTTCTTC. This sequence encodes CASSLGTGNYNEQFF.

In this sample, this clone turned up once. The rearrangement links TRBV27 to TRBJ2-3, with D perhaps matching TRBD1 or TRBD2 (5 bases each). This CDR3 has 16 amino acids. The ends were cut back, 5 bases at V and 7 bases at J, with 22 bases in the middle. The V gene's germline CDR1 is MNHEY and CDR2 SMNVEV (reference sequence). CDR3 residues: CASSPPTVLLGHTQYF. For the CDR3, the DNA is TGTGCCAGCAGTCCCCCGACAGTTCTACTAGGCCATACGCAGTATTTT.

The chain couples TRBV6-5 to TRBJ2-1, with no clear D. V was cut by 6 bases and J by 0 bases, with 12 bases left in between. Germline CDR1 reads MNHEY; CDR2 reads SVGAGI. The CDR3 is 15 amino acids. DNA for the CDR3: TGTGCCAGCAGGCCAACACAGAGCTCCTACAATGAGCAGTTCTTC. Amino acids: CASRPTQSSYNEQFF.

This sequence joins TRBV4-3 and TRBJ1-1; D unresolved. The ends were cut back, 2 bases at V and 1 base at J, with 5 bases in the middle. From germline, CDR1 is LGHNA and CDR2 YSLEER. This CDR3 is 13 amino acids long. The CDR3 DNA follows: TGCGCCAGCAGCCAATTAACGAACACTGAAGCTTTCTTT. Its protein product is CASSQLTNTEAFF.

The chain employs TRBV4-1 and TRBJ1-5; 7 positions agree with TRBD1. Germline lookup yields CDR1 MGHRA and CDR2 YSYEKL. The length of the CDR3 is 17 residues. After removal of 1 base from V and 5 bases from J, the junction contained 11 bases not matched to a gene. The CDR3 protein is CASSQVGAGGRDQPQHF. CDR3 in DNA: TGCGCCAGCAGCCAAGTGGGGGCAGGGGGACGGGATCAGCCCCAGCATTTT.

The chain couples TRBV18 to TRBJ1-1; no definite D call. Germline V gives CDR1 KGHSH, CDR2 LQKENI. CDR3 length equals 15 residues. V dropped 4 bases and J dropped 4 bases, with 16 bases sitting between them. As DNA, the CDR3 is TGTGCCAGCTCACTCCAGACAAACGAGGGCACTGAAGCTTTCTTT. Encoded protein: CASSLQTNEGTEAFF. Based on the CDR3 plus reference TRBV18 and TRBJ1-1, the full variable domain is NAGVMQNPRHLVRRRGQEARLRCSPMKGHSHVYWYRQLPEEGLKFMVYLQKENIIDESGMPKERFSAEFPKEGPSILRIQQVVRGDSAAYFCASSLQTNEGTEAFFGQGTRLTVV.

The chain combines TRBV29-1 with TRBJ1-2; tentative D call: TRBD1 (5 bases). The germline V gene encodes CDR1 SQVTM and CDR2 ANQGSEA. V was shortened by 4 bases and J by 1 base, with 10 bases between the two germline ends. CDR3 length equals 13 residues. In DNA form, the CDR3 reads TGCAGCGTTGCGGCAGGGAATAACTATGGCTACACCTTC. As protein: CSVAAGNNYGYTF.

The chain uses TRBV6-1 and TRBJ1-5; D call uncertain. Germline-derived CDR1 and CDR2 are MNHNS and SASEGT. V lost 2 bases and J 11 bases, leaving 16 bases between the germline ends. The CDR3 has 14 amino acids. CDR3 protein: CASSERAPRVAQHF. The CDR3 bases are TGTGCCAGCAGTGAACGGGCCCCTCGAGTGGCCCAGCATTTT.

The rearrangement joins TRBV4-3 to TRBJ1-2, with TRBD1 as a possible D gene (5 bases). Germline V gene sequence: CDR1 LGHNA, CDR2 YSLEER. The V and J ends lost 1 base and 6 bases respectively, with 12 bases between them. The CDR3 spans 14 residues. The CDR3 nucleotides are TGCGCCAGCAGCCAAGCACCAGGGTCGGATGGCTACACCTTC. The encoded protein is CASSQAPGSDGYTF.

This clone was seen a few times. The chain carries TRBV6-6 and TRBJ1-6; TRBD1 matches at 7 bases. Germline values: CDR1 MNHNY, CDR2 SVGAGI (reference sequence). V shed 6 bases and J 7 bases; nucleotides not matched to a gene: 3. This CDR3 has 13 residues. The CDR3 region is CASRGQLNSPLHF. The CDR3 nucleotides read TGTGCCAGCAGGGGACAGCTCAATTCACCCCTCCACTTT.

The chain carries TRBV28 and TRBJ2-3; TRBD2 aligns across 13 bases. The CDR3 is made up of 21 amino acids. V dropped 5 bases and J dropped 1; count of bases not matched to a gene: 18. From germline, CDR1 is MDHEN and CDR2 SYDVKM. CDR3 sequence: CASSLTDFLRGLAGGTDTQYF. The CDR3 coding sequence is TGTGCCAGCAGTCTTACCGATTTTCTCCGTGGACTAGCGGGGGGCACAGATACGCAGTATTTT.

The chain uses TRBV7-2 and TRBJ1-1; possible D gene TRBD1, 6 bases. V lost 2 bases, J lost 5 bases, and 18 bases lay in between. The CDR3 totals 16 residues. The germline gives CDR1 SGHTA, CDR2 FQGNSA. CDR3 nucleotide sequence: TGTGCCAGCAGCTTAATCTCTCAGGGGCTTTGGACTGAAGCTTTCTTT. This sequence encodes CASSLISQGLWTEAFF. The full variable domain, in which reference TRBV7-2 and TRBJ1-1 provide the parts outside the CDR3, is GAGVSQSPSNKVTEKGKDVELRCDPISGHTALYWYRQSLGQGLEFLIYFQGNSAPDKSGLPSDRFSAERTGGSVSTLTIQRTQQEDSAVYLCASSLISQGLWTEAFFGQGTRLTVV.

This clone was observed a single time. This chain uses TRBV7-2 with TRBJ2-1; no clear D gene. CDR1 is SGHTA, CDR2 FQGNSA, per germline. The V end was cut by 2 bases, the J end by 6 bases, with 8 bases between. This CDR3 is built from 13 residues. The CDR3 spells CASSLKASNEQFF. In DNA, the CDR3 is TGTGCCAGCAGCTTAAAGGCAAGCAATGAGCAGTTCTTC.